This TCR beta chain was captured in a study of T cell repertoires in cytomegalovirus infection. Study at large: Matching HLA type and CMV infection were both indicated by public TCR beta signatures. The study, taken as a whole, reports: Using cumulative public TCR beta family frequency, the authors identified those who carried CMV together with the relevant HLA. Ex vivo responses were dominated by HLA-C-restricted CMV-specific TCR beta clonotypes.

One entry per CDR3 protein results from TCRdb running MiXCR on the reads. The table shows 250,000 to 300,000 distinct CDR3 sequences, with roughly 13% occurring only once. CDR3 size: 15 residues. V shed 5 bases and J shed 3 bases, with 15 bases lying between them. Germline lookup yields CDR1 MGHDK and CDR2 SYGVNS. As for this clonotype: No antigen is known for it.

The chain is built from TRBV25-1 and TRBJ2-3; tentatively, D is TRBD2 (6 bases). The source is a human donor in good health (CMV status not recorded). Some clones in this sample may be carry-over from other donors' samples. The sample comprised PBMCs. The CDR3 is CASSKRGFGTDTQYF. CDR3 sequence (DNA): TGTGCCAGCAGTAAACGGGGGTTTGGGACAGATACGCAGTATTTT.